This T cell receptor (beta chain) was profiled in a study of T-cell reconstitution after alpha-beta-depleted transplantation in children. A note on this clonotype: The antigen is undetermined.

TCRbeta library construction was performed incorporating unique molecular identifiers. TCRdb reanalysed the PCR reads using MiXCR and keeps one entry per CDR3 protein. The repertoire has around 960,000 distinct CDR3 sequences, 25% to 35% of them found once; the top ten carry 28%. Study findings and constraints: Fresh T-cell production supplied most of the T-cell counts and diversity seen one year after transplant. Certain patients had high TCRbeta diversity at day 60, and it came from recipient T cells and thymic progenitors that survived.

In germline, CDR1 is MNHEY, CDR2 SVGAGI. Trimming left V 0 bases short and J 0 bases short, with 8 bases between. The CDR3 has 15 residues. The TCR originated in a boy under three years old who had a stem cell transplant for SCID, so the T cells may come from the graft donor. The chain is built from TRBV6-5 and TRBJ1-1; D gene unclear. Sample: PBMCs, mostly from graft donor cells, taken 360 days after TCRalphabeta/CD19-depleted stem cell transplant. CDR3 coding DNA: TGTGCCAGCAGTTACTCGAGACCCTTGAACACTGAAGCTTTCTTT. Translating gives CASSYSRPLNTEAFF.